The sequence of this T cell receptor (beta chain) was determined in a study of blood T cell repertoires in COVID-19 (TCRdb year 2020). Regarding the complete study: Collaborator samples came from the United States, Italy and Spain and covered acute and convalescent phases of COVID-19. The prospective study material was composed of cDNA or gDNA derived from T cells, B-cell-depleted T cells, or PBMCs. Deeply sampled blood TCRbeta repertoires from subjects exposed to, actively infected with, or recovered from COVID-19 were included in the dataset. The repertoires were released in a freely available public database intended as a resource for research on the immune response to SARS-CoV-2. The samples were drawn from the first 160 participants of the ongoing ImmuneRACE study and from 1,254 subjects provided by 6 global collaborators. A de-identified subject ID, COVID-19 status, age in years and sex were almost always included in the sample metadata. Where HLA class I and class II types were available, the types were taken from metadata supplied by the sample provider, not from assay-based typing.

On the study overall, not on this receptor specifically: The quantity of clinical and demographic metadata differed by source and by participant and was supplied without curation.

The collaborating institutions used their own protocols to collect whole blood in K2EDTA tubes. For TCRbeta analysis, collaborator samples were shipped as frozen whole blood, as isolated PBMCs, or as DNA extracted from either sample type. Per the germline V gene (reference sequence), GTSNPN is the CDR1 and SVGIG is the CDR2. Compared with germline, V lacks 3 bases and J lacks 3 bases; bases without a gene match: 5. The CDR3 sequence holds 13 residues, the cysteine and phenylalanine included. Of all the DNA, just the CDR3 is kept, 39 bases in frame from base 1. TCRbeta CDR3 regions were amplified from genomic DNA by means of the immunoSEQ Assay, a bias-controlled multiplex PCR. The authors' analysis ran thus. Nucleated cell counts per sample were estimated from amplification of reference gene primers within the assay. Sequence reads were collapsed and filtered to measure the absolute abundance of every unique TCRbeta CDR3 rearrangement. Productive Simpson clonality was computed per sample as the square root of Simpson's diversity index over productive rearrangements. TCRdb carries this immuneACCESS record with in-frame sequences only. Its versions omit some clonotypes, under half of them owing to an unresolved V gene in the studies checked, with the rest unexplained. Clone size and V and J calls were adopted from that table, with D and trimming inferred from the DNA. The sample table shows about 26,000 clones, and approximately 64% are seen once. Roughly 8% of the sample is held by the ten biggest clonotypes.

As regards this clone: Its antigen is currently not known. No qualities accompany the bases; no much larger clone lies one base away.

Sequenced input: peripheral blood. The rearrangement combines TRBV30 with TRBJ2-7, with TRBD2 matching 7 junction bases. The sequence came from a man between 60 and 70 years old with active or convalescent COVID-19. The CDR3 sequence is CAWSWEGFYEQYF. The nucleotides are TGTGCCTGGAGCTGGGAGGGTTTCTACGAGCAGTACTTC.